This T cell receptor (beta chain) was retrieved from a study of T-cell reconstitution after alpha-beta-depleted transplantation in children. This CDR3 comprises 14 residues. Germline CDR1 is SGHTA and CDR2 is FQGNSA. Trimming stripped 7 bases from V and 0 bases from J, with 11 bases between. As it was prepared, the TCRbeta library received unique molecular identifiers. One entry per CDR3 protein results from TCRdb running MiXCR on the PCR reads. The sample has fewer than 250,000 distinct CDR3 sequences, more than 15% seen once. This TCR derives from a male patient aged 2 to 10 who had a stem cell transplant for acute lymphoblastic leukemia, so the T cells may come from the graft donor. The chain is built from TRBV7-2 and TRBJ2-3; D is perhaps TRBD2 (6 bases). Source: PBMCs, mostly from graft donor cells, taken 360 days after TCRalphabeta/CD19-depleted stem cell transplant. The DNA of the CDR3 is TGTGCCAGCACAGAGGGGAGGAGCACAGATACGCAGTATTTT. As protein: CASTEGRSTDTQYF.